This TCR beta chain was documented in a study of T-cell reconstitution after alpha-beta-depleted transplantation in children (dated by TCRdb to between 2015 and 2016). About the full investigation: T-cell immune reconstitution after TCRalphabeta/CD19-depleted allogeneic hematopoietic cell transplantation in children was quantitatively tracked in the study by means of TCR repertoire profiling.

Findings and caveats that apply to the study as a whole: In some patients, high TCRbeta diversity at day 60 was attributed to recipient T cells and intrathymic progenitors that had survived conditioning. About two months after transplant, the apparently early recovery of alphabetaT-cell counts reportedly depended on just several hundred clones that had expanded rapidly and came from non-depleted graft cells. Over the following months the frequencies of hyperexpanded clones went down, and after one year T-cell counts and TCRbeta diversity were mostly credited to newly produced T cells.

This sample's time point label indicates: day 60 (about 2 months) after transplantation. The intended sense of this specimen's treatment or condition label: allogeneic hematopoietic cell transplantation with graft depleted of TCRalphabeta T cells and CD19 B cells. The children who served as transplant recipients had been given grafts of TCRalphabeta/CD19-depleted allogeneic hematopoietic cells. This clonotype was counted ten times or more. The antigen it recognizes is unknown. The input lacks base qualities; no much larger clone sits a single base away. Libraries were constructed by PCR. TCRdb lists the instrument as Illumina HiSeq 2500. TCR library preparation used molecular barcoding, with unique molecular identifiers applied to normalize quantification of the TCRbeta repertoire. TCRdb reprocessed the public reads (quality trimming at Q25 with fastp, clone calling with MiXCR) and kept in-frame beta chains. Rows with one shared CDR3 protein collapse into an entry with the most common genes and DNA. The sample includes roughly 45,000 distinct CDR3 sequences, with approximately 9.2% observed a single time. Of the sample, 27% falls within the top ten clones.

This material consisted of PBMCs, mostly from graft donor cells, taken 60 days after TCRalphabeta/CD19-depleted stem cell transplant. The origin of this receptor is a male patient aged 2 to 10 who had a stem cell transplant for chronic granulomatous disease, so the T cells may come from the graft donor.

The CDR3 has the sequence CASSSDRVRRYTF. In nucleotides, the sequence is TGTGCCAGCAGCTCCGACAGGGTTAGGCGCTACACCTTC. The chain is encoded by TRBV11-2 joined to TRBJ1-2; TRBD1 matches 7 bases in the middle. Based on the germline V gene, the CDR1 and CDR2 sequences are SGHAT and FQNNGV. V has 4 bases trimmed and J has 9 bases trimmed; junction bases matching no gene number 8. Spanning cysteine to phenylalanine, the CDR3 consists of 13 amino acids. Only the CDR3 part of the read is kept: 39 bases, read in frame from the first base.